The T cell receptor (beta chain) described here comes from a study of vaccination and CD4 T cells after COVID-19. At the level of the study: The peptides that stimulated the cells were overlapping spike peptides from SARS-CoV-2, HCoV-NL63, HCoV-OC43 and HCoV-229E.

In regard to this clonotype: The antigen is unknown.

V lost 5 bases and J lost 1, with 9 bases in between. The CDR3 runs to 15 residues. Germline loops: CDR1 MNHEY, CDR2 SMNVEV (reference sequence). As for treatment: roughly 11-day PBMC culture with coronavirus spike peptide pools or control peptides (ViraFEST assay). Following expansion of antigen-specific T cells with peptide pools, ViraFEST then sequenced TCRs. The Oncomine TCR Beta short-read assay sequenced DNA from cultured CD4+ T cells. Someone extracted genomic DNA from cultured CD4+ T cells. TCRdb re-called the PCR reads through MiXCR, storing one row per CDR3 protein. The table includes just under 8,500 distinct CDR3 sequences, 65% detected once.

The chain combines TRBV27 with TRBJ2-6, with a tentative D call TRBD1 (5 bases). The specimen sequenced was CD4+ T cells from blood, cultured in vitro. The TCR was taken from a human donor who had recovered from COVID-19. CDR3 loop: CASSVRGSGANVLTF. As DNA, the CDR3 is TGTGCCAGCAGTGTTAGGGGTTCTGGGGCCAACGTCCTGACTTTC. Using reference TRBV27 and TRBJ2-6 for the parts outside the CDR3, the full variable domain is EAQVTQNPRYLITVTGKKLTVTCSQNMNHEYMSWYRQDPGLGLRQIYYSMNVEVTDKGDVPEGYKVSRKEKRNFPLILESPSPNQTSLYFCASSVRGSGANVLTFGAGSRLTVL.